Below, one T cell receptor (beta chain) is given with its context. The data were produced by immunoSEQ multiplex PCR, yet TCRdb's version contains in-frame clones alone and is incomplete. The repertoire includes some 250,000 clones, 88% of them detected once, and around 0.91% sits in the top ten. The sample belongs to a study of blood T cell repertoires in COVID-19. V was shortened by 2 bases and J by 1 base, with 8 bases between the two germline ends. CDR1 is KGHSH, CDR2 LQKENI, per germline. The CDR3 extends over 14 amino acids. The source is a woman aged 40 to 50 who had recovered from COVID-19. The sequenced sample consisted of peripheral blood. The V call is TRBV18, the J call TRBJ2-5; D not resolved. This CDR3 is CASSPGRFQETQYF. The CDR3 DNA is TGTGCCAGCTCACCAGGGCGCTTCCAAGAGACCCAGTACTTC. The full variable domain, completed using reference TRBV18 and TRBJ2-5, is NAGVMQNPRHLVRRRGQEARLRCSPMKGHSHVYWYRQLPEEGLKFMVYLQKENIIDESGMPKERFSAEFPKEGPSILRIQQVVRGDSAAYFCASSPGRFQETQYFGPGTRLLVL.